Shown below are 18 T cell receptor beta chains from a single sample sequenced in a study of radiotherapy plus CTLA-4 blockade in lung cancer. Produced via immunoSEQ multiplex PCR; TCRdb's table is partial and in-frame only. Of tens of thousands of clones listed, around 87% are singletons. The sample here was peripheral blood, taken from a patient treated with radiotherapy plus ipilimumab. The receptors stem from a human donor with non-small cell lung cancer that progressed on radiotherapy plus ipilimumab.

The sample holds one count of this clone. V and J are TRBV11-2 and TRBJ1-4, with D maybe TRBD1 (6 bases). This CDR3 is 16 amino acids long. Per germline, CDR1 SGHAT and CDR2 FQNNGV. Trimming stripped 5 bases from V and 7 bases from J, with 20 bases between. DNA of the CDR3: TGTGCCAGCAGCCCTCGAACGGGGGCAGAAGGTGAAAAACTGTTTTTT. Amino acids: CASSPRTGAEGEKLFF. Full variable domain (remainder filled in from reference TRBV11-2 and TRBJ1-4): EAGVAQSPRYKIIEKRQSVAFWCNPISGHATLYWYQQILGQGPKLLIQFQNNGVVDDSQLPKDRFSAERLKGVDSTLKIQPAKLEDSAVYLCASSPRTGAEGEKLFFGSGTQLSVL.

A few counts support this clone. V is TRBV7-3 and J is TRBJ2-6, with TRBD1 matching 7 bases. Per germline, CDR1 SGHTA and CDR2 FQGTGA. This CDR3 is built from 17 residues. Trimming at V came to 5 bases and at J to 4 bases, leaving 11 bases not matched to a gene. Here the CDR3 DNA reads TGTGCCAGCAGCCCCACCCCGACAGGGTGGGGGGCCAACGTCCTGACTTTC. Encoded protein: CASSPTPTGWGANVLTF. The whole variable domain, remainder taken from reference TRBV7-3 and TRBJ2-6, is GAGVSQTPSNKVTEKGKYVELRCDPISGHTALYWYRQSLGQGPEFLIYFQGTGAADDSGLPNDRFFAVRPEGSVSTLKIQRTERGDSAVYLCASSPTPTGWGANVLTFGAGSRLTVL.

The chain uses TRBV7-2 and TRBJ1-2; D is perhaps TRBD1 (6 bases). V shed 8 bases and J shed 13 bases, with 14 bases lying between them. CDR1 is SGHTA, CDR2 FQGNSA, per germline. There are 10 residues in the CDR3. CDR3 sequence (DNA): TGTGCCAGCGGATTGGGGGCGGGCACCTTC. Translating it yields CASGLGAGTF.

The chain uses TRBV6-5 and TRBJ1-6; D gene uncertain. Trimming took 0 bases from V and 9 from J, leaving 12 bases between them. There are 15 residues in the CDR3. The germline V gene has CDR1 MNHEY and CDR2 SVGAGI. CDR3 nucleotides: TGTGCCAGCAGTTACTCTTGGGGAAGCGGTTCACCCCTCCACTTT. It yields the protein CASSYSWGSGSPLHF.

The chain combines TRBV9 with TRBJ2-1, with a weak D call TRBD2 (6 bases). Germline CDR1 is SGDLS and CDR2 is YYNGEE. CDR3 length: 13 amino acids. Trimming removed 0 bases from V and 6 bases from J, with 7 bases in between. The CDR3 DNA is TGTGCCAGCAGCGTAGGACTAGGCAATGAGCAGTTCTTC. It codes for CASSVGLGNEQFF.

The chain couples TRBV7-2 to TRBJ1-2, with D possibly matching TRBD1 (6 bases). CDR1 and CDR2 (germline): SGHTA, FQGNSA. V was cut by 2 bases and J by 5 bases, with 18 bases left in between. The CDR3 runs to 16 residues. This chain's CDR3 is CASSLRDSGGFYGYTF. Here the CDR3 DNA reads TGTGCCAGCAGCTTAAGGGATTCGGGGGGCTTTTATGGCTACACCTTC.

This clone has more than one count but fewer than ten. V gene TRBV7-9 combines with J gene TRBJ1-5; the D is unclear. In germline, CDR1 is SEHNR, CDR2 FQNEAQ (reference sequence). The CDR3 has 12 amino acids. V was cut by 4 bases and J by 7 bases, with 8 bases left in between. In DNA, the CDR3 is TGTGCCAGCAGCTCCACAGAACAGCCCCAGCATTTT. Its protein is CASSSTEQPQHF.

The chain combines TRBV5-1 with TRBJ1-1; tentatively, D is TRBD1 (6 bases). CDR1 and CDR2 (germline): SGHRS, YFSETQ. This CDR3 has 14 amino acids. V was clipped by 0 bases and J by 3 bases, with 9 bases between them. CDR3 DNA: TGCGCCAGCAGCTTGGGATCAGGGGACACTGAAGCTTTCTTT. Its translation is CASSLGSGDTEAFF.

This chain joins TRBV29-1 and TRBJ2-5; 8 bases fit TRBD1. The J call is in doubt because the DNA end fits TRBJ2-7 better. The germline V gene encodes CDR1 SQVTM and CDR2 ANQGSEA. CDR3 length: 13 residues. The CDR3 DNA reads TGCAGCGTAGGGCCAGGGGGCACCTACGAGCAGTACTTC. This encodes CSVGPGGTYEQYF.

The chain joins TRBV21-1 to TRBJ2-6. TRBV21-1 represents a pseudogene. The CDR3 length is 17 residues. The CDR3 reads CASSKQGRPSGANVLTF. The DNA for the CDR3 is TGTGCCAGCAGCAAACAGGGGAGGCCCTCTGGGGCCAACGTCCTGACTTTC.

The V and J genes are TRBV5-4 and TRBJ1-2; no clear D gene. Looked up from germline, CDR1 is SGHNT and CDR2 is YYREEE (reference sequence). The CDR3 spans 13 residues. V was pared by 0 bases and J by 4 bases, with 7 bases between. Written as DNA, the CDR3 is TGTGCCAGCAGCTTGGATTGGATCTATGGCTACACCTTC. Translating it yields CASSLDWIYGYTF.

This chain connects TRBV30 to TRBJ2-2; 7 nucleotides line up with TRBD1. This CDR3 contains 15 residues. Germline-derived CDR1 and CDR2 are GTSNPN and SVGIG (reference sequence). J lost 2 bases, V lost 1 base, and 4 bases had no gene match. The chain's CDR3 is CAWSGTGANTGELFF. The CDR3 nucleotides are TGTGCCTGGAGTGGTACAGGGGCTAACACCGGGGAGCTGTTTTTT.

The V call is TRBV13, the J call TRBJ2-1, with 11 bases aligning to TRBD1. In germline, CDR1 is PRHDT, CDR2 FYEKMQ (reference sequence). With 5 bases clipped from V and 8 bases from J, the junction kept 5 bases outside the gene matches. The CDR3 sequence is 14 residues long. The CDR3 DNA sequence: TGTGCCAGCAGCAAGGACAGGGGGCGTCATGAGCAGTTCTTC. Amino acid sequence: CASSKDRGRHEQFF.

V and J are TRBV11-2 and TRBJ1-1; possibly TRBD1 for D (5 bases). Germline V CDR1 and CDR2: SGHAT, FQNNGV. The CDR3 runs 13 residues. V dropped 5 bases and J dropped 5 bases, with 12 bases sitting between them. CDR3 sequence reads: CASSTRQGTEAFF. DNA of the CDR3: TGTGCCAGCAGCACCCGCCAGGGTACTGAAGCTTTCTTT.

This chain connects TRBV14 to TRBJ1-1; D remains unclear. The germline V and J ends were trimmed by 2 bases and 10 bases, with 11 bases remaining between them. CDR3 length equals 12 residues. In germline, CDR1 is SGHDN, CDR2 FVKESK. The CDR3 loop is CASSQSGMTAFF. The CDR3 DNA reads as TGTGCCAGCAGCCAAAGCGGGATGACAGCTTTCTTT.

This chain connects TRBV10-3 to TRBJ2-3, with TRBD2 matching over 11 bases. Trimming removed 10 bases from V and 5 bases from J; junction bases left unmatched: 8. The CDR3 is 14 amino acids. Germline values: CDR1 ENHRY, CDR2 SYGVKD. The DNA of the CDR3 is TGTGCCACGGGTAGCGGGAGGGAAGAAGATACGCAGTATTTT. Its protein is CATGSGREEDTQYF.

The chain joins TRBV5-4 to TRBJ2-5; either TRBD1 or TRBD2 may fit D (6 bases each). CDR1 and CDR2 (germline): SGHNT, YYREEE (reference sequence). Between the trimmed V and J ends, which lost 2 bases and 2 bases, there was a span of 13 bases. CDR3 size: 15 residues. Written as DNA, the CDR3 is TGTGCCAGCAGCTTTGGAGGGGGAAAACAAGAGACCCAGTACTTC. Translating gives CASSFGGGKQETQYF. The entire variable domain, with the rest obtained from reference TRBV5-4 and TRBJ2-5, is as follows: ETGVTQSPTHLIKTRGQQVTLRCSSQSGHNTVSWYQQALGQGPQFIFQYYREEENGRGNFPPRFSGLQFPNYSSELNVNALELDDSALYLCASSFGGGKQETQYFGPGTRLLVL.

The chain carries TRBV18 and TRBJ2-1; D is undetermined. Per the germline V gene, CDR1 is KGHSH and CDR2 is LQKENI. This CDR3 is 12 amino acids long. Trimming cost V 8 bases and J 7 bases, with 12 bases left between them. The CDR3 DNA sequence: TGTGCCAGCGGGGATATGAGGAATGAGCAGTTCTTC. Translating it yields CASGDMRNEQFF.